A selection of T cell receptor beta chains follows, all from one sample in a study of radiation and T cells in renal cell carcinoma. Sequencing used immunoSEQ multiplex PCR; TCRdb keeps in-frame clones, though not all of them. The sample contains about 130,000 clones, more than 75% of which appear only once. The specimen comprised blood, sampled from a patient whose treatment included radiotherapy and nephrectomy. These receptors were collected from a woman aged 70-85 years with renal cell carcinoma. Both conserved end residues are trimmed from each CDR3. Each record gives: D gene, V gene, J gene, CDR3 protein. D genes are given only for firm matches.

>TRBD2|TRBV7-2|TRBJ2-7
ASSLAPGTNSYEQY
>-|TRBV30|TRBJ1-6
AAGASYNSPLH
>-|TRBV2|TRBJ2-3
ASTLRGAEGADTQY
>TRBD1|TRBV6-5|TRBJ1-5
ASSFSGTGGQPQH
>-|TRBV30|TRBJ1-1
AWSVRKSRNTEAF
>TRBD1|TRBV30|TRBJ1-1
AWSPGQVNTEAF
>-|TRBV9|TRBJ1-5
ASSVKGGSNQPQH
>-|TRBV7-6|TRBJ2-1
ASSLADSNEQF
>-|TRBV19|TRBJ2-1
ASNPRGGKGYNEQF
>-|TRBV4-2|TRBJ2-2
ASSQEKGLTGELF
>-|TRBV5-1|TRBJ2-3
ASTRGTDTQY
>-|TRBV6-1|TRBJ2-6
ASSGFSGFSGANVLT
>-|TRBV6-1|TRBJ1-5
ASSELRPRSDQPQH
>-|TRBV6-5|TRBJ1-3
ASSYSRTAGNTIY
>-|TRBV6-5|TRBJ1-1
ASSPEGGRGTEAF
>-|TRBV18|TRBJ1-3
ASSPGFSGNTIY
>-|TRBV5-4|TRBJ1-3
ASSRDLGSGNTIY
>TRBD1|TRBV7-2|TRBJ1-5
ASSFRGQGVYSNQPQH
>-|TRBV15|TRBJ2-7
ATSSARVQIYEQY
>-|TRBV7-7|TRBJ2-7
ASSLAPREKQY
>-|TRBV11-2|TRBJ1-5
ASSHTTGKRNQPQH
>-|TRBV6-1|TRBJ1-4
ASSESWAGEKLF